A single sample is the source of the 18 T cell receptor beta chains below, sequenced in a study of response to subunit inactivated influenza vaccine. TCRdb used MiXCR to reprocess the RT-PCR reads, holding one entry per CDR3 protein. The profile shows approximately 700,000 distinct CDR3 sequences, less than 20% of them singletons. Sequencing was performed on PBMCs from blood, taken about 12 days after vaccination. These receptors were collected from a man aged 50 to 60 who received an inactivated influenza vaccine.

In this sample, this clonotype turned up a few times. The chain combines TRBV7-9 with TRBJ2-7; 9 nucleotides align to TRBD2. Germline CDR1 reads SEHNR; CDR2 reads FQNEAQ (reference sequence). Unmatched junction bases numbered 5, after V lost 3 bases and J lost 5 bases. The CDR3 has 14 amino acids. This CDR3 reads CASSFAGGPNEQYF. CDR3 bases: TGTGCCAGCAGCTTTGCGGGAGGGCCCAACGAGCAGTACTTC.

This chain links TRBV19 with TRBJ2-7, with 9 bases lining up with TRBD2. With V trimmed by 1 base and J by 10 bases, 5 bases remained unmatched. CDR3 size: 13 residues. Germline V lookup: CDR1 LNHDA, CDR2 SQIVND (reference sequence). CDR3 bases: TGTGCCAGTAGTATAGGCCTAGCGGGACCACAGTACTTC. This sequence encodes CASSIGLAGPQYF.

There are a few counts of this clonotype. The chain is built from TRBV4-3 and TRBJ2-1; 7 nucleotides agree with TRBD2. In germline, CDR1 is LGHNA, CDR2 YSLEER. The CDR3 covers 17 residues. V was clipped by 0 bases and J by 8 bases; unmatched bases: 13. DNA for the CDR3: TGCGCCAGCAGCCAAGAAGCGGCGGGAGCCGACCGCCATGAGCAGTTCTTC. This encodes CASSQEAAGADRHEQFF.

This clonotype was counted only a few times. The J gene is TRBJ2-5, the V gene TRBV12-3 or TRBV12-4; D is possibly TRBD1 (6 bases). CDR3 length equals 15 residues. V lost 2 bases to trimming and J lost 7 bases, with 17 bases between them. The chain's CDR3 is CASSLSQGKGGTQYF. CDR3 nucleotide sequence: TGTGCCAGCAGTTTAAGTCAGGGGAAGGGTGGGACCCAGTACTTC.

This clonotype was detected a few times. The genes are TRBV12-3 or TRBV12-4 and TRBJ2-2; perhaps TRBD1 as D (6 bases). This CDR3 comprises 15 residues. V was clipped by 3 bases and J by 6 bases, with 14 bases between them. The DNA for the CDR3 is TGTGCCAGCAGTTTTTGGCAGGGGATGGCCGGGGAGCTGTTTTTT. It is translated as CASSFWQGMAGELFF.

V is TRBV6-2 or TRBV6-3 and J is TRBJ2-5, with 8 positions matching TRBD1. The CDR3 runs 14 residues. Germline CDR1 and CDR2: MNHEY and SVGEGT. The V and J ends lost 6 bases and 5 bases, in that order; junction bases with no gene match: 8. The CDR3 region has the DNA TGTGCCAGCAGATCAACAGGGGGTGGTGAGACCCAGTACTTC. Its protein product is CASRSTGGGETQYF.

This clonotype was detected many times. This CDR3 is CAISEGTANSPLHF. CDR3 in DNA: TGTGCCATCAGTGAAGGGACAGCTAATTCACCCCTCCACTTT. V and J are TRBV10-3 and TRBJ1-6; the match to TRBD1 covers 7 bases. The CDR3 contains 14 residues. Germline CDR1 ENHRY, CDR2 SYGVKD. The ends lost 3 bases at V and 6 bases at J; junction bases unmatched: 2.

This clonotype was seen at least ten times. The rearrangement links TRBV4-3 to TRBJ2-7; 7 bases align to TRBD2. The CDR3 has 14 amino acids. V lost 1 base, J lost 6 bases, and 6 bases stayed unmatched. Germline V gene data show CDR1 as LGHNA and CDR2 as YSLEER. CDR3 region: CASSQVSGVGEQYF. The CDR3 DNA is TGCGCCAGCAGCCAAGTCAGCGGGGTTGGCGAGCAGTACTTC.

The V gene is TRBV7-9, the J gene TRBJ2-5, with 7 bases fitting TRBD1. Trimming at V came to 5 bases and at J to 3 bases, leaving 15 bases not matched to a gene. The CDR3 sequence is 17 residues long. Germline V gene data show CDR1 as SEHNR and CDR2 as FQNEAQ (reference sequence). CDR3 nucleotides: TGTGCCAGCAGCCCACCAGCCCAGGGGGTTGTAAAAGAGACCCAGTACTTC. Residues: CASSPPAQGVVKETQYF.

The chain combines TRBV3-1 with TRBJ1-1; 8 bases fit TRBD1. The CDR3 totals 12 residues. Germline V gene sequence: CDR1 LGHDT, CDR2 YNNKEL (reference sequence). The V segment lost 1 base and the J segment 12 bases; nucleotides outside the gene matches: 4. In DNA, the CDR3 is TGTGCCAGCAGCCAAGCGGACAGGGCGCCTTTCTTT. Translated, it gives CASSQADRAPFF.

A few counts support this clonotype. V usage is TRBV6-1 and J usage is TRBJ2-3; no firm D call. Trimming took 7 bases from V and 5 from J, leaving 16 bases between them. CDR1 is MNHNS, CDR2 SASEGT, per germline. This CDR3 contains 14 residues. The CDR3 DNA follows: TGTGCCAGCACTCAGTCCGGACGAGGAGATACGCAGTATTTT. Residues: CASTQSGRGDTQYF.

The gene calls are TRBV10-3 and TRBJ2-7; D unresolved. The CDR3 runs 12 residues. The germline V gene encodes CDR1 ENHRY and CDR2 SYGVKD. V was clipped by 10 bases and J by 0 bases, with 10 bases between them. CDR3 DNA sequence: TGTGCCACCTCCGGACCCTCCTACGAGCAGTACTTC. It translates to CATSGPSYEQYF.

The chain carries TRBV20-1 and TRBJ2-5; either TRBD1 or TRBD2 may supply D (5 bases each). Germline-derived CDR1 and CDR2 are DFQATT and SNEGSKA (reference sequence). This CDR3 has 13 residues. Trimming removed 5 bases from V and 7 bases from J, with 17 bases in between. For the CDR3, the DNA is TGCAGTGCTCTCCCGGGGCCCGTTTGGACCCAGTACTTC. Translated, it gives CSALPGPVWTQYF.

The CDR3 sequence is CASNEANEQFF. The CDR3 DNA follows: TGCGCCAGCAACGAGGCCAATGAGCAGTTCTTC. The chain recombines TRBV10-2 with TRBJ2-1; no clear D gene. The CDR3 extends over 11 amino acids. Germline CDR1 and CDR2: WSHSY and SAAADI. V lost 7 bases and J 6 bases, leaving 7 bases between the germline ends.

J is TRBJ1-2 and V is TRBV10-3; D unclear. The CDR3 is 16 amino acids. CDR1 is ENHRY and CDR2 is SYGVKD in the germline V gene. The V end lost 0 bases, the J end lost 3 bases, and 14 bases lay between the germline ends. The CDR3, as DNA: TGTGCCATCAGTGAGTCTGAACCTAGGCGCCACTATGGCTACACCTTC. This sequence encodes CAISESEPRRHYGYTF.

V is TRBV29-1 and J is TRBJ2-5, with D possibly matching TRBD2 (5 bases). The CDR3 covers 13 residues. V was pared by 0 bases and J by 5 bases, with 10 bases between. Per the germline V gene, CDR1 is SQVTM and CDR2 is ANQGSEA. The chain's CDR3 is CSVEDGESETQYF. CDR3 nucleotide sequence: TGCAGCGTTGAAGATGGGGAGAGTGAGACCCAGTACTTC.

In its sample, this clonotype was seen a few times. The rearrangement joins TRBV21-1 to TRBJ2-5. TRBV21-1 is a known pseudogene. The CDR3 loop spans 14 amino acids. The CDR3 loop is CASTIGISGETQYF. The CDR3, as DNA: TGTGCCAGCACCATAGGGATTTCGGGGGAGACCCAGTACTTC.

The V and J genes are TRBV28 and TRBJ2-6; 10 bases line up with TRBD1. The junction had 2 bases not matched to a gene; V was cut back by 3 bases and J by 0 bases. Germline V gene data show CDR1 as MDHEN and CDR2 as SYDVKM. This CDR3 contains 17 residues. CDR3 sequence reads: CASSLDRGVSGANVLTF. In DNA, the CDR3 is TGTGCCAGCAGTTTGGACAGGGGGGTCTCTGGGGCCAACGTCCTGACTTTC. The full variable domain, its missing parts supplied by reference TRBV28 and TRBJ2-6, is DVKVTQSSRYLVKRTGEKVFLECVQDMDHENMFWYRQDPGLGLRLIYFSYDVKMKEKGDIPEGYSVSREKKERFSLILESASTNQTSMYLCASSLDRGVSGANVLTFGAGSRLTVL.